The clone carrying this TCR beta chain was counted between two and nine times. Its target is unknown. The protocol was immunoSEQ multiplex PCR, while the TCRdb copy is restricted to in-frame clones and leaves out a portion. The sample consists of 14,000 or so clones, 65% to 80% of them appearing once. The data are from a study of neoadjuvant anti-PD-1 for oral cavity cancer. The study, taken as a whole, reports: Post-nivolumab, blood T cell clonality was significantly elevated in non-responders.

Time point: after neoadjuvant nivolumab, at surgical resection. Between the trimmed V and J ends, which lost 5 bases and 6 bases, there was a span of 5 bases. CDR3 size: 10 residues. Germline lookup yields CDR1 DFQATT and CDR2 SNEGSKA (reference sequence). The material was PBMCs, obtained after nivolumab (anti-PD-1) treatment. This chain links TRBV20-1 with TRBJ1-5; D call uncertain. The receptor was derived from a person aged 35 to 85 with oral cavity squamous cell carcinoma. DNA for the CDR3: TGCAGTGCTCCCGGTCAGCCCCAGCATTTT. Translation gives CSAPGQPQHF.